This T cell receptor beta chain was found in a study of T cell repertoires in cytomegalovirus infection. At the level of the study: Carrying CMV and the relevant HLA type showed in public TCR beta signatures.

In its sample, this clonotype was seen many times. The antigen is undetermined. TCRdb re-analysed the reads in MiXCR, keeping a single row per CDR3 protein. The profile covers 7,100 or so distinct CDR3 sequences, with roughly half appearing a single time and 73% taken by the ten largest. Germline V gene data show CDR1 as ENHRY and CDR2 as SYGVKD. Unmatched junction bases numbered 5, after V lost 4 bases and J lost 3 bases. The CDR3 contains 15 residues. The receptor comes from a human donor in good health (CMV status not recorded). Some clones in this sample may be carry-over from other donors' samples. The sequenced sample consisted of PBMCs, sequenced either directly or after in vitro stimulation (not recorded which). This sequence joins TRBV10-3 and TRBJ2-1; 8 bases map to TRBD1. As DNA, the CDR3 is TGTGCCATCAGTGCAGGACAGGGTTTCTACAATGAGCAGTTCTTC. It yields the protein CAISAGQGFYNEQFF.